Following are 17 T cell receptor beta chains from one sample sequenced in a study of OX40 agonist ivuxolimab in advanced cancers. Libraries were made using the immunoSEQ multiplex PCR assay. TCRdb mirrors the immuneACCESS table, restricted to in-frame sequences. Some clones are absent from its copies; in checked studies, under half trace to an unresolved V gene, and the reason for the others is unknown. This sample has over 70,000 clones in its table, and more than 85% of those were observed once. Roughly an eighth of the sample lies in the top ten. The source was CD4+ or CD8+ T cells sorted from blood, collected in a trial of the OX40 agonist ivuxolimab. The receptors originated from an adult with an advanced solid tumor such as melanoma, head and neck, liver or kidney cancer.

The chain is built from TRBV9 and TRBJ2-3; D call uncertain. Trimming pared 4 bases from V and 1 base from J, leaving 10 bases between. Germline CDR1 and CDR2: SGDLS and YYNGEE. This CDR3 is 14 amino acids long. CDR3 nucleotides: TGTGCCAGCAGCCCCCCTCGGGGCACAGATACGCAGTATTTT. This gives the protein CASSPPRGTDTQYF.

As concerns this clone: In the same sample, other DNA sequences code for this CDR3. The chain links TRBV27 to TRBJ2-1; maybe TRBD2 (6 bases). The CDR3 consists of 15 residues. With 2 bases removed from V and 7 bases from J, the gap between germline ends came to 15 bases. Germline lookup yields CDR1 MNHEY and CDR2 SMNVEV (reference sequence). CDR3 in amino acids: CASSLGQGGRNEQFF. The CDR3 nucleotides are TGTGCCAGCAGTTTAGGGCAGGGAGGTAGGAATGAGCAGTTCTTC.

The V gene is TRBV29-1, the J gene TRBJ2-7, with no clear D. Trimming pared 3 bases from V and 1 base from J, leaving 13 bases between. The germline V gene encodes CDR1 SQVTM and CDR2 ANQGSEA. The CDR3 runs to 14 residues. In DNA form, the CDR3 reads TGCAGCGTTGAGAGCCCGACGGGTTCCTACGAGCAGTACTTC. Protein sequence: CSVESPTGSYEQYF.

The CDR3: CSVEDPRNVYGYTF. The CDR3 nucleotides read TGCAGCGTTGAAGATCCCCGGAACGTCTATGGCTACACCTTC. V usage is TRBV29-1 and J usage is TRBJ1-2; D call uncertain. V lost 0 bases and J lost 4, with 12 bases in between. The CDR3 sequence is 14 residues long. The germline gives CDR1 SQVTM, CDR2 ANQGSEA.

This clone has only a few counts. The chain has TRBV7-2 and TRBJ1-5, with TRBD1 as a possible D gene (5 bases). V was trimmed by 1 base and J by 5 bases, leaving 15 bases between them. CDR1 is SGHTA and CDR2 is FQGNSA in the germline V gene. This CDR3 region has 16 residues. The CDR3 reads CASSLGGSLGDQPQHF. For the CDR3, the DNA is TGTGCCAGCAGCTTAGGGGGCAGTCTGGGCGATCAGCCCCAGCATTTT.

Turning to this clone: One end of the junction is discordant with germline, which a read error may explain. The chain carries TRBV7-9 and TRBJ2-6; D gene ambiguous. Germline assignment: CDR1 SEHNR and CDR2 FQNEAQ (reference sequence). The CDR3 has 13 residues. The CDR3 coding sequence is TGTGCCAGCAGCGTTGGAGAGGCCCACGTCCTGACTTTC. Translated, it gives CASSVGEAHVLTF.

The V call is TRBV9, the J call TRBJ2-7; D is unresolved. This CDR3 is 13 amino acids long. The V end was cut by 0 bases, the J end by 4 bases, with 8 bases between. Per the germline V gene, CDR1 is SGDLS and CDR2 is YYNGEE. The CDR3, as DNA: TGTGCCAGCAGCGTAGCGTGGGGATACGAGCAGTACTTC. Protein: CASSVAWGYEQYF.

The rearrangement uses TRBV7-3 and TRBJ2-3; TRBD2 matches 9 bases. The germline gives CDR1 SGHTA, CDR2 FQGTGA. This CDR3 spans 16 amino acids. Trimming cost V 5 bases and J 5 bases; bases outside gene matches: 11. This chain's CDR3 is CASSRINSGSGDTQYF. For the CDR3, the DNA is TGTGCCAGCAGCCGCATCAATAGCGGGAGCGGAGATACGCAGTATTTT. The variable domain in full, with the rest retrieved from reference TRBV7-3 and TRBJ2-3, is GAGVSQTPSNKVTEKGKYVELRCDPISGHTALYWYRQSLGQGPEFLIYFQGTGAADDSGLPNDRFFAVRPEGSVSTLKIQRTERGDSAVYLCASSRINSGSGDTQYFGPGTRLTVL.

V and J are TRBV27 and TRBJ2-7; TRBD1 or TRBD2 may be the D gene (6 bases each). This CDR3 contains 14 residues. With 3 bases removed from V and 7 bases from J, the gap between germline ends came to 16 bases. The germline CDR1 and CDR2 sequences are MNHEY and SMNVEV (reference sequence). CDR3 region: CASSLAGGGREQYF. For the CDR3, the DNA is TGTGCCAGCAGTTTGGCCGGGGGCGGACGAGAGCAGTACTTC.

The V call is TRBV27, the J call TRBJ2-5; weak D call: TRBD1 (6 bases). CDR1 and CDR2 (germline): MNHEY, SMNVEV (reference sequence). The CDR3 spans 15 residues. With 5 bases removed from V and 8 bases from J, the gap between germline ends came to 21 bases. The CDR3 protein is CASSLKDSLPSTQYF. In DNA form, the CDR3 reads TGTGCCAGCAGTCTAAAGGACAGCCTCCCTTCCACCCAGTACTTC.

A single count supports this clone. V usage is TRBV19 and J usage is TRBJ2-7, with 7 bases identical to TRBD2. Trimming cost V 10 bases and J 4 bases; bases outside gene matches: 13. Germline CDR1 reads LNHDA; CDR2 reads SQIVND (reference sequence). The CDR3 loop spans 14 amino acids. CDR3 DNA: TGTGCCATTGATCCCGGGGAGGGGTGGTACGAGCAGTACTTC. It yields the protein CAIDPGEGWYEQYF.

This chain joins TRBV28 and TRBJ2-1, with TRBD2 matching 9 bases. The germline V gene has CDR1 MDHEN and CDR2 SYDVKM. Trimming removed 6 bases from V and 3 bases from J; junction bases left unmatched: 12. The CDR3 contains 17 residues. CDR3 region: CASSIEGTSFGYNEQFF. DNA for the CDR3: TGTGCCAGCAGCATCGAAGGGACTAGCTTCGGCTACAATGAGCAGTTCTTC. The full variable domain, in which reference TRBV28 and TRBJ2-1 provide the parts outside the CDR3, is DVKVTQSSRYLVKRTGEKVFLECVQDMDHENMFWYRQDPGLGLRLIYFSYDVKMKEKGDIPEGYSVSREKKERFSLILESASTNQTSMYLCASSIEGTSFGYNEQFFGPGTRLTVL.

This clone has only one observation. J is TRBJ2-7 and V is TRBV9, with D possibly matching TRBD1 (5 bases). CDR3 length equals 14 residues. The germline V gene encodes CDR1 SGDLS and CDR2 YYNGEE. Trimming stripped 3 bases from V and 2 bases from J, with 12 bases between. The CDR3 sequence: CASSGTQGPYEQYF. In DNA form, the CDR3 reads TGTGCCAGCAGCGGAACTCAGGGCCCCTACGAGCAGTACTTC.

The gene calls are TRBV30 and TRBJ2-3; D is uncertain. Germline V gene data show CDR1 as GTSNPN and CDR2 as SVGIG (reference sequence). The germline V and J ends were trimmed by 5 bases and 0 bases, with 15 bases remaining between them. The CDR3 has 15 residues. Here the CDR3 DNA reads TGTGCCTGGGTCCCCGGAGTTTCTAGCACAGATACGCAGTATTTT. This codes for CAWVPGVSSTDTQYF.

The table lists this clone with a few counts. The gene calls are TRBV6-5 and TRBJ1-5; D is unresolved. Trimming cost V 5 bases and J 0 bases, with 5 bases left between them. Germline assignment: CDR1 MNHEY and CDR2 SVGAGI. This CDR3 comprises 13 residues. This chain's CDR3 is CASSLNSNQPQHF. The CDR3 DNA sequence: TGTGCCAGCAGTCTAAATAGCAATCAGCCCCAGCATTTT.

The CDR3 reads CASSFPNTEAFF. The CDR3 nucleotides read TGTGCCAGCAGCTTCCCAAACACTGAAGCTTTCTTT. The chain combines TRBV13 with TRBJ1-1; D not certain. The ends were cut back, 3 bases at V and 2 bases at J, with 4 bases in the middle. The CDR3 contains 12 residues. Per the germline V gene, CDR1 is PRHDT and CDR2 is FYEKMQ (reference sequence).

This rearrangement joins TRBV7-2 to TRBJ1-5; unclear D gene. CDR1 and CDR2 (germline): SGHTA, FQGNSA. V dropped 4 bases and J dropped 1 base, with 2 bases sitting between them. The CDR3 totals 12 residues. The CDR3 nucleotides are TGTGCCAGCAGCTACAGCAATCAGCCCCAGCATTTT. It yields the protein CASSYSNQPQHF.